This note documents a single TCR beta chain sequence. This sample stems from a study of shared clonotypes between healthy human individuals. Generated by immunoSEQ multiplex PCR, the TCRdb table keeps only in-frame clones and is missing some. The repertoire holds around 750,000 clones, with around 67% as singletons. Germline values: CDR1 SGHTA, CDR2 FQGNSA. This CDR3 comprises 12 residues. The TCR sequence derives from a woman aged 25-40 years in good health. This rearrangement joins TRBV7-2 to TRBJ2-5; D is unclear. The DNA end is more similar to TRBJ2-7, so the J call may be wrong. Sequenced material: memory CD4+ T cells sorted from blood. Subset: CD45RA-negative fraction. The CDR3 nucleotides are TGTGCCAGCACAAGGCAGTACTACGAGCAGTACTTC. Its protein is CASTRQYYEQYF.